This TCR beta chain came from a study of T cell responses to AZD1222 COVID-19 vaccine. Points from the study as a whole: Per reports, nearly half of all spike-specific TCRs target regions that are unmutated in variants. Two AZD1222 administrations were followed by greater Spike-specific TCR breadth and depth. No repertoire was sampled before or during the peak T cell response, only after it.

The CDR3 has 15 residues. V lost 2 bases, J lost 7 bases, and 8 bases stayed unmatched. Germline V gives CDR1 MNHEY, CDR2 SMNVEV (reference sequence). Second doses that came at about 4 or about 12 weeks were put together. Profiled with immunoSEQ multiplex PCR; TCRdb holds only in-frame clones, not every one. The table lists tens of thousands of clones, 70% to 90% of them singletons. As to this clone: Antigen unknown.

This sample comprised peripheral blood, obtained 28 days after the second AZD1222 dose. The origin of this receptor is an adult who received the AZD1222 COVID-19 vaccine. The chain links TRBV27 to TRBJ1-5; 7 nucleotides align to TRBD1. The CDR3 nucleotides read TGTGCCAGCAGTTTAAAACAGGGGCGGGGGCAGCCCCAGCATTTT. Translated: CASSLKQGRGQPQHF.